The entry below gives a single TCR beta chain sequence along with its context. This entry comes from a study of blood T cell repertoires in COVID-19. Study-wide context: From the United States, Italy and Spain came samples of acute and convalescent COVID-19.

Generated by immunoSEQ multiplex PCR, the TCRdb table keeps only in-frame clones and is missing some. Here the sample spans approximately 66,000 clones, 89% being singletons. Per germline, CDR1 LGHDT and CDR2 YNNKEL (reference sequence). V trimming: 2 bases; J trimming: 7 bases; junction bases outside the gene matches: 7. The CDR3 totals 15 residues. Sequencing was done on a sample of peripheral blood. This rearrangement joins TRBV3-1 (or the pseudogene TRBV3-2) to TRBJ2-1, with 8 nucleotides matching TRBD2. The receptor was derived from a man aged 55 to 70 with acute or convalescent COVID-19. The CDR3 bases are TGTGCCAGCAGCCAATGGCTAGCGGGTGAAAATGAGCAGTTCTTC. It yields the protein CASSQWLAGENEQFF.